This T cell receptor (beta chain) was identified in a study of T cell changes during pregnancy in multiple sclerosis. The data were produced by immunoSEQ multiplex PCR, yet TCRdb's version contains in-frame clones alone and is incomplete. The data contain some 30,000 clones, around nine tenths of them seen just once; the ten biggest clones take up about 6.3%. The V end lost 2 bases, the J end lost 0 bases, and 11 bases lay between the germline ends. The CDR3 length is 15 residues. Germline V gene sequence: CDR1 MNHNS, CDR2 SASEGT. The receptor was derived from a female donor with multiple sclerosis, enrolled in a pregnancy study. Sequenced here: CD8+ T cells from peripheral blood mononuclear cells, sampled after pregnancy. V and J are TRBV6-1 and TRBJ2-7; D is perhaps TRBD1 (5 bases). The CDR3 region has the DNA TGTGCCAGCAGTGAAATCGACAGTTCCTCCTACGAGCAGTACTTC. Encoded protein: CASSEIDSSSYEQYF.